The 21 T cell receptor beta chains below all came from one sample that was sequenced in a study of graft-versus-host responses after intestinal transplantation (dated by TCRdb to the early 2020s). Receptors were amplified or captured by the immunoSEQ multiplex PCR assay. The table comes from immuneACCESS by way of TCRdb, which keeps in-frame sequences with V and J called. Part of the clones is missing from these tables; in studies checked, under half for an unresolved V gene and the rest for unknown reasons. This sample lists more than 70,000 clones; roughly 90% were detected once. The top ten clonotypes cover 0.11% of the sample. Interpreted using the paper, the time point label stands for: cells obtained before transplantation from donor or recipient. These receptors' targets are unknown. Here the sequenced sample was unstimulated CD4+ T cells sorted from spleen or lymph node cells, taken before intestinal transplant. Every receptor here comes from a human donor who received an intestinal transplant.

A word on this clone: Germline is not matched at one junction end, which may reflect a read error. The chain uses TRBV18 and TRBJ1-2; D call uncertain. Per the germline V gene, CDR1 is KGHSH and CDR2 is LQKENI. This CDR3 is built from 13 residues. The CDR3: CASSPGNDYGYAF. For the CDR3, the DNA is TGTGCCAGCTCACCAGGGAACGACTATGGCTACGCCTTC.

The J gene is TRBJ2-5, the V gene TRBV2; 7 bases match TRBD2. Losses at the gene ends were 4 bases for V and 5 bases for J; bases not matched to a gene: 7. Germline assignment: CDR1 SNHLY and CDR2 FYNNEI. This CDR3 comprises 14 residues. The CDR3 protein is CASSVAVGGETQYF. Written as DNA, the CDR3 is TGTGCCAGCAGTGTGGCGGTGGGAGGGGAGACCCAGTACTTC.

This clone was counted once. V is TRBV7-9 and J is TRBJ1-5, with D possibly being TRBD1 (5 bases). The CDR3 contains 14 residues. V shed 6 bases and J shed 2 bases, with 11 bases lying between them. Germline CDR1 SEHNR, CDR2 FQNEAQ (reference sequence). The CDR3 protein is CASRRGGGNQPQHF. The CDR3 DNA reads as TGTGCCAGCAGAAGGGGTGGCGGCAATCAGCCCCAGCATTTT. Full variable domain (remainder filled in from reference TRBV7-9 and TRBJ1-5): DTGVSQNPRHKITKRGQNVTFRCDPISEHNRLYWYRQTLGQGPEFLTYFQNEAQLEKSRLLSDRFSAERPKGSFSTLEIQRTEQGDSAMYLCASRRGGGNQPQHFGDGTRLSIL.

This clone appeared once. V usage is TRBV5-4 and J usage is TRBJ1-2; D not certain. The CDR3 sequence is 14 residues long. V lost 2 bases to trimming and J lost 2 bases, with 10 bases between them. Germline V gene lookup returns CDR1 SGHNT and CDR2 YYREEE (reference sequence). The CDR3: CASSFGGENYGYTF. The CDR3 region has the DNA TGTGCCAGCAGCTTCGGCGGAGAGAACTATGGCTACACCTTC.

V gene TRBV6-1 combines with J gene TRBJ2-5; TRBD2 matches 10 bases. The J call may be faulty, since TRBJ2-7 better matches the DNA end. CDR3 length equals 13 residues. Germline CDR1 is MNHNS and CDR2 is SASEGT. CDR3 residues: CASLAGATYEQYF. In nucleotides, the CDR3 is TGTGCCAGCCTAGCGGGGGCGACCTACGAGCAGTACTTC.

For the CDR3, the DNA is TGTGCCAGCTCACCGGCACCGGGACAGACTTCCTACGAGCAGTACTTC. It yields the protein CASSPAPGQTSYEQYF. The chain employs TRBV18 and TRBJ2-7; 7 bases line up with TRBD1. J lost 1 base, V lost 3 bases, and 9 bases had no gene match. CDR1 and CDR2 from the germline V gene are KGHSH and LQKENI. There are 16 residues in the CDR3.

This rearrangement joins TRBV18 to TRBJ1-1; TRBD1 matches at 8 bases. With V trimmed by 4 bases and J by 4 bases, 17 bases remained unmatched. The CDR3 sequence is 18 residues long. CDR1 is KGHSH, CDR2 LQKENI, per germline. DNA of the CDR3: TGTGCCAGCTCACGTTACCGCGACAGGGGACGAGCGGGCACTGAAGCTTTCTTT. Translated, it gives CASSRYRDRGRAGTEAFF.

The chain couples TRBV6-5 to TRBJ2-5; D is possibly TRBD2 (6 bases). The J call may not be correct, given that the DNA end is closer to TRBJ2-7. The germline CDR1 and CDR2 sequences are MNHEY and SVGAGI. There are 14 residues in the CDR3. CDR3 DNA: TGTGCCAGCAGTTCCGGGGGTTTCTCCTACGAGCAGTACTTC. Its protein is CASSSGGFSYEQYF.

V is TRBV10-2 and J is TRBJ1-2, with 8 bases aligning to TRBD1. Trimming cost V 2 bases and J 5 bases; bases outside gene matches: 7. The CDR3 totals 15 residues. Germline V gene lookup returns CDR1 WSHSY and CDR2 SAAADI. The CDR3 loop is CASSEARGLRYGYTF. DNA of the CDR3: TGCGCCAGCAGTGAGGCCAGGGGGCTTAGGTATGGCTACACCTTC.

The V and J genes are TRBV5-5 and TRBJ2-1, with TRBD1 matching over 8 bases. V lost 4 bases, J lost 5 bases, and 8 bases stayed unmatched. The CDR3 loop spans 15 amino acids. The germline gives CDR1 SGHKS, CDR2 YYEKEE (reference sequence). The CDR3 protein is CASSPGDRTNNEQFF. The CDR3 bases are TGTGCCAGCAGCCCAGGGGACAGGACGAACAATGAGCAGTTCTTC.

The rearrangement links TRBV2 to TRBJ2-7; TRBD2 agrees at 8 bases. The CDR3 runs 11 residues. V gave up 8 bases and J gave up 5 bases; unmatched junction bases: 2. CDR1 and CDR2 from the germline V gene are SNHLY and FYNNEI. The DNA for the CDR3 is TGTGCCAGCCGGGGGGGGAACGAGCAGTACTTC. It codes for CASRGGNEQYF.

The chain couples TRBV6-5 to TRBJ2-7, with D possibly matching TRBD2 (6 bases). Trimming took 8 bases from V and 4 from J, leaving 9 bases between them. Germline CDR1 and CDR2: MNHEY and SVGAGI. The CDR3 extends over 11 amino acids. The CDR3 DNA sequence: TGTGCCAGCCAACGGGAGTACGAGCAGTACTTC. Protein: CASQREYEQYF.

This clone was found once. The V gene is TRBV7-3, the J gene TRBJ1-2; TRBD1 is a possible D gene (6 bases). The CDR3 covers 13 residues. Per the germline V gene, CDR1 is SGHTA and CDR2 is FQGTGA. V was clipped by 0 bases and J by 6 bases, with 8 bases between them. CDR3 residues: CASSLTPGDGYTF. The CDR3 region has the DNA TGTGCCAGCAGCTTAACCCCAGGGGATGGCTACACCTTC.

The V gene is TRBV6-6, the J gene TRBJ2-7; TRBD1 matches at 8 bases. The V gene end was trimmed by 0 bases and the J gene end by 6 bases; junction bases not matched to a gene: 7. From germline, CDR1 is MNHNY and CDR2 SVGAGI (reference sequence). The CDR3 extends over 15 amino acids. The DNA for the CDR3 is TGTGCCAGCAGTTACTCGCCGGGACAGGAACGCGAGCAGTACTTC. It is translated as CASSYSPGQEREQYF.

This clone was seen a handful of times. The chain couples TRBV6-5 to TRBJ1-5; D is perhaps TRBD1 (5 bases). Deletions cut 6 bases from V and 9 bases from J, with 12 bases between. The CDR3 loop spans 12 amino acids. The germline gives CDR1 MNHEY, CDR2 SVGAGI. The chain's CDR3 is CASSHVGLPQHF. CDR3 bases: TGTGCCAGCAGCCACGTGGGGCTGCCCCAGCATTTT.

This chain links TRBV5-4 with TRBJ1-6; a weak D match, TRBD1 (5 bases). This CDR3 contains 15 residues. Germline V gene lookup returns CDR1 SGHNT and CDR2 YYREEE (reference sequence). The ends were cut back, 1 base at V and 9 bases at J, with 14 bases in the middle. The CDR3 here is CASSLWSGEGSPLHF. CDR3 bases: TGTGCCAGCAGCTTGTGGTCGGGGGAAGGTTCACCCCTCCACTTT.

There are a few counts of this clone. The V and J genes are TRBV6-5 and TRBJ2-2; 8 bases agree with TRBD2. Germline V lookup: CDR1 MNHEY, CDR2 SVGAGI. The CDR3 sequence is 14 residues long. V trimming: 7 bases; J trimming: 6 bases; junction bases outside the gene matches: 7. Here the CDR3 reads CASNGGAVSGELFF. CDR3 sequence (DNA): TGTGCCAGCAACGGGGGGGCCGTGTCCGGGGAGCTGTTTTTT.

Notes on this clone: An end of the junction does not agree with germline; a read error may underlie this. V is TRBV11-1 and J is TRBJ1-1, with D uncertain. The CDR3 contains 11 residues. Germline CDR1 and CDR2: SGHAT and FQDESV (reference sequence). The CDR3 region is CASSPGRGEDF. CDR3 nucleotide sequence: TGTGCCAGCAGCCCCGGCCGCGGGGAGGATTTT.

This clone has only a few counts. V and J are TRBV6-5 and TRBJ1-6; no reliable D call. Trimming pared 8 bases from V and 7 bases from J, leaving 15 bases between. This CDR3 comprises 14 residues. Germline loops: CDR1 MNHEY, CDR2 SVGAGI. CDR3 sequence reads: CASRGSIGNSPLHF. CDR3 nucleotide sequence: TGTGCCAGCCGAGGGTCGATTGGGAATTCACCCCTCCACTTT.

The rearrangement links TRBV5-1 to TRBJ2-5, with 7 bases that match TRBD1. Germline CDR1 and CDR2: SGHRS and YFSETQ. Trimming removed 7 bases from V and 5 bases from J; junction bases left unmatched: 8. This CDR3 contains 13 residues. CDR3 amino acids: CASGQGVGETQYF. CDR3 nucleotide sequence: TGCGCCAGCGGCCAGGGGGTAGGGGAGACCCAGTACTTC.

The CDR3 DNA is TGTGCCATCGCCGGACTAGCGGGGCCTACCCCGGAGACCCAGTACTTC. It encodes CAIAGLAGPTPETQYF. The chain joins TRBV10-3 to TRBJ2-5, with TRBD2 matching 12 bases. V shed 8 bases and J 5 bases; nucleotides not matched to a gene: 12. Germline values: CDR1 ENHRY, CDR2 SYGVKD. The CDR3 is made up of 16 amino acids.